This entry concerns a single T cell receptor (beta chain). This sample is part of a study of CD8 T cells in Susac syndrome. Random hexamers were used to reverse transcribe an amount of about 0.5 to 1 ug RNA. TCRdb used MiXCR to reprocess the immunoSEQ multiplex PCR reads, holding one entry per CDR3 protein. Among 110,000 to 150,000 distinct CDR3 sequences listed, approximately 94% were seen once. V shed 3 bases and J shed 8 bases, with 12 bases lying between them. This CDR3 spans 13 amino acids. CDR1 and CDR2 from the germline V gene are SGHDN and FVKESK. The TCR sequence derives from a human donor with Susac syndrome. This rearrangement joins TRBV14 to TRBJ2-3, with D perhaps matching TRBD1 (7 bases). Sample: CD4+ T cells from PBMCs. The CDR3 region is CASSQVQGGTQYF. The CDR3, as DNA: TGTGCCAGCAGCCAGGTTCAGGGGGGTACGCAGTATTTT.